These 13 T cell receptor beta chains came from one sample sequenced in a study of blood T cell repertoires in COVID-19. Assay used: immunoSEQ multiplex PCR; TCRdb lists only in-frame clones, some missing. The sample has about 250,000 clones; approximately 82% are singletons. The sequencing input was peripheral blood. The receptors here all came from a man older than 75 with acute or convalescent COVID-19.

The chain employs TRBV5-4 and TRBJ1-3; a weak D match, TRBD1 (6 bases). The CDR3 consists of 16 residues. The germline V gene encodes CDR1 SGHNT and CDR2 YYREEE (reference sequence). V lost 1 base, J lost 2 bases, and 13 bases lay in between. The DNA for the CDR3 is TGTGCCAGCAGCTTGTATGGGACACTTACTGGAAACACCATATATTTT. This gives the protein CASSLYGTLTGNTIYF.

The chain links TRBV2 to TRBJ1-1; D not resolved. Germline lookup yields CDR1 SNHLY and CDR2 FYNNEI. The CDR3 has 12 amino acids. Deletions cut 4 bases from V and 11 bases from J, with 14 bases between. CDR3: CASSVLRSGAFF. CDR3 bases: TGTGCCAGCAGTGTATTGCGGTCGGGGGCTTTCTTT. The full variable domain, with the rest looked up from reference TRBV2 and TRBJ1-1, is EPEVTQTPSHQVTQMGQEVILRCVPISNHLYFYWYRQILGQKVEFLVSFYNNEISEKSEIFDDQFSVERPDGSNFTLKIRSTKLEDSAMYFCASSVLRSGAFFGQGTRLTVV.

V gene TRBV30 combines with J gene TRBJ2-7; a weak D match, TRBD2 (6 bases). Trimming took off 0 bases at V and 9 bases at J, with 18 bases between the two ends. Germline V gene data show CDR1 as GTSNPN and CDR2 as SVGIG (reference sequence). The CDR3 sequence is 14 residues long. DNA of the CDR3: TGTGCCTGGAGTGTAGGAGGGTCCGTGGGTGGGCAGTACTTC. Translation: CAWSVGGSVGGQYF.

The chain links TRBV18 to TRBJ2-2; perhaps TRBD1 as D (6 bases). The CDR3 spans 15 residues. In germline, CDR1 is KGHSH, CDR2 LQKENI. The V end was cut by 2 bases, the J end by 4 bases, with 11 bases between. The CDR3 is CASSPKSRGTGELFF. DNA for the CDR3: TGTGCCAGCTCACCAAAGTCCAGGGGCACCGGGGAGCTGTTTTTT.

The rearrangement joins TRBV7-9 to TRBJ2-3; D may be TRBD2 (6 bases). The CDR3 has 15 amino acids. Trimming removed 3 bases from V and 0 bases from J, with 10 bases in between. Germline values: CDR1 SEHNR, CDR2 FQNEAQ (reference sequence). Here the CDR3 DNA reads TGTGCCAGCAGCTTCCGGGACTCTAGCACAGATACGCAGTATTTT. Translated, it gives CASSFRDSSTDTQYF.

The V call is TRBV6-6, the J call TRBJ1-4, with D perhaps matching TRBD1 (6 bases). CDR1 and CDR2 from the germline V gene are MNHNY and SVGAGI (reference sequence). Trimming cost V 2 bases and J 4 bases, with 11 bases left between them. CDR3 length: 15 residues. The CDR3 DNA reads as TGTGCCAGCAGTTACATTTCAGGGGTTAATGAAAAACTGTTTTTT. This sequence encodes CASSYISGVNEKLFF.

V usage is TRBV7-2 and J usage is TRBJ2-7; TRBD2 matches 13 bases. V was pared by 5 bases and J by 3 bases, with 4 bases of the junction left unmatched. The germline V gene encodes CDR1 SGHTA and CDR2 FQGNSA. CDR3 length: 15 residues. CDR3 sequence reads: CASSTLAGGIYEQYF. The CDR3 DNA follows: TGTGCCAGCAGCACACTAGCGGGAGGGATCTACGAGCAGTACTTC.

The chain uses TRBV5-1 and TRBJ2-7, with D possibly TRBD2 on 6 matching bases. V shed 2 bases and J shed 4 bases, with 13 bases lying between them. The germline CDR1 and CDR2 sequences are SGHRS and YFSETQ. This CDR3 has 14 amino acids. CDR3 bases: TGCGCCAGCAGCTTCCTCGGTGGAGGGTACGAGCAGTACTTC. Protein product: CASSFLGGGYEQYF. Together with reference TRBV5-1 and TRBJ2-7, the CDR3 gives the full variable domain: KAGVTQTPRYLIKTRGQQVTLSCSPISGHRSVSWYQQTPGQGLQFLFEYFSETQRNKGNFPGRFSGRQFSNSRSEMNVSTLELGDSALYLCASSFLGGGYEQYFGPGTRLTVT.

The V call is TRBV5-1, the J call TRBJ2-3; TRBD2 agrees at 12 bases. This CDR3 has 18 residues. Germline CDR1 reads SGHRS; CDR2 reads YFSETQ. Trimming cost V 0 bases and J 2 bases; bases outside gene matches: 7. CDR3 sequence: CASSLGWTSGDTTDTQYF. In DNA, the CDR3 is TGCGCCAGCAGCTTGGGGTGGACTAGCGGGGACACCACAGATACGCAGTATTTT.

The chain couples TRBV28 to TRBJ2-3; 8 nucleotides line up with TRBD2. Unmatched junction bases numbered 10, after V lost 8 bases and J lost 3 bases. The CDR3 spans 15 residues. CDR1 is MDHEN and CDR2 is SYDVKM in the germline V gene. DNA for the CDR3: TGTGCCAGCGCAGGGCTAGGACTAGCAACAGATACGCAGTATTTT. Its translation: CASAGLGLATDTQYF.

This clone was detected only a few times. The chain is built from TRBV6-1 and TRBJ2-3; a possible D gene is TRBD2 (6 bases). V was cut by 2 bases and J by 0 bases, with 9 bases left in between. This CDR3 is 15 amino acids long. Looked up from germline, CDR1 is MNHNS and CDR2 is SASEGT. In DNA, the CDR3 is TGTGCCAGCAGTGAATTGAGCGGGAGCACAGATACGCAGTATTTT. This codes for CASSELSGSTDTQYF.

V is TRBV7-8 and J is TRBJ2-1, with 7 bases that match TRBD1. The CDR3 totals 16 residues. Germline V gene sequence: CDR1 SGHVS, CDR2 FQNEAQ. Losses at the gene ends were 5 bases for V and 4 bases for J; bases not matched to a gene: 11. CDR3 DNA sequence: TGTGCCAGCAGCCCGAAGGGGCCAGGGGGTTACAATGAGCAGTTCTTC. It is translated as CASSPKGPGGYNEQFF.

The chain has TRBV3-1 (or the pseudogene TRBV3-2) and TRBJ2-1, with 15 bases fitting TRBD2. Trimming took 7 bases from V and 7 from J; bases not matched to a gene: 14. Germline V gene data show CDR1 as LGHDT and CDR2 as YNNKEL (reference sequence). This CDR3 has 18 amino acids. CDR3 sequence reads: CASTPQRTSGGAGNEQFF. In DNA, the CDR3 is TGTGCCAGCACCCCCCAGCGGACTAGCGGGGGGGCGGGGAATGAGCAGTTCTTC.